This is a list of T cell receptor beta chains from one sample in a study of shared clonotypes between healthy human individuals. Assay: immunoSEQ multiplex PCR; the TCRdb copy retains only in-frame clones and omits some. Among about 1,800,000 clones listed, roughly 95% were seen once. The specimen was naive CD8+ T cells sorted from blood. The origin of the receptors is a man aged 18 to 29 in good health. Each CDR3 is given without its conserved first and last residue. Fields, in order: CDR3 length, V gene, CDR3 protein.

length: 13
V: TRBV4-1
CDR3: ASSQVIGAGNTIY

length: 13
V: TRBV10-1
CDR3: ASSESGSNTDTQY

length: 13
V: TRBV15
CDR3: ATSRVREGNTEAF

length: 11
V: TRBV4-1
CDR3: ASSQVEADTQY

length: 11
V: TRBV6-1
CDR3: ASSGPGPYEQY

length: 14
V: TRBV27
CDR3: ASSPSAGGISYEQY

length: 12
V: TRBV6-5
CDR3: ASNSRGSYNEQF

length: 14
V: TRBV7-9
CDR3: ASSFTGGVGAGELF

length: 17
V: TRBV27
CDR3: ASSSPAHLESSYNSPLH

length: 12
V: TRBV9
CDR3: ASSVSGDGYEQY